This note documents a single TCR beta chain sequence. This record comes from a study of blood T cell repertoires in COVID-19. Using immunoSEQ multiplex PCR, the repertoire was profiled, and TCRdb retains in-frame clones only, with some absent. The sample lists 150,000 or so clones, about 88% occurring once. V lost 4 bases and J lost 8, with 8 bases in between. The germline V gene encodes CDR1 PRHDT and CDR2 FYEKMQ (reference sequence). This CDR3 is built from 11 residues. This TCR came from a man aged 60 to 69 with COVID-19, enrolled during active disease. The genes are TRBV13 and TRBJ1-2; D unresolved. Material: peripheral blood. In DNA form, the CDR3 reads TGTGCCAGCAGCTCCCGGGGAGGCTACACCTTC. Translated, it gives CASSSRGGYTF.